The sequence of this TCR beta chain was determined in a study of blood T cell repertoires in COVID-19. Turning to the study itself: Both acute and convalescent COVID-19 samples were obtained from the United States, Italy and Spain. Nucleic acid was either cDNA or gDNA, and it came from T cells, B-cell-depleted T cells, or PBMCs.

In the authors' workflow: Estimated nucleated cell counts came from reference gene primer amplification. Assay used: immunoSEQ multiplex PCR; TCRdb lists only in-frame clones, some missing. That table is the source of V, J and clone size, and D and trimming were worked out from the DNA. The sample includes roughly 81,000 clones, about 88% of them seen just once. The CDR3 sequence is 12 residues long. V gave up 3 bases and J gave up 8 bases, with 10 bases separating them. The receptor was derived from a man aged 40-49 years with acute or convalescent COVID-19. Material for sequencing was peripheral blood. The genes are TRBV12-3 or TRBV12-4 and TRBJ1-2, with D hard to call. CDR3 in amino acids: CASSFGKRGYTF. The CDR3, as DNA: TGTGCCAGCAGTTTCGGGAAGCGGGGCTACACCTTC.